The text below deals with one T cell receptor (beta chain). This record comes from a study of blood T cell repertoires in COVID-19. Cohort placement rested on clinical history that participants reported themselves. Authors' processing steps: Scientists estimated how many nucleated cells there were by amplifying reference gene primers. The protocol was immunoSEQ multiplex PCR, while the TCRdb copy is restricted to in-frame clones and leaves out a portion. V and J calls and clone size are as listed in that table; D and trimming were resolved from the DNA. The data hold over 200,000 clones, with about nine tenths observed a single time. The CDR3 runs 15 residues. The junction had 8 bases not matched to a gene; V was cut back by 4 bases and J by 4 bases. Germline loops: CDR1 LNHDA, CDR2 SQIVND (reference sequence).

The chain employs TRBV19 and TRBJ2-7; 9 positions match TRBD1. The clonotype comes from a woman aged 45 to 65 in a cohort exposed to, infected with or recovered from COVID-19 (not recorded which). The specimen was PBMCs or T cells enriched from blood (not recorded which). The CDR3 loop is CASSNSGTGFYEQYF. The CDR3 DNA reads TGTGCCAGTAGTAACTCCGGGACAGGGTTTTACGAGCAGTACTTC.